Below, 22 T cell receptor beta chains from the same sample are listed, as sequenced in a study of CD8 T cells in Susac syndrome. A quantity of about 0.45 to 1 ug RNA underwent reverse transcription using random hexamers. A single record per CDR3 protein comes from TCRdb applying MiXCR to the immunoSEQ multiplex PCR reads. Among roughly 180,000 distinct CDR3 sequences, 85% to 95% were seen once, and the ten largest hold 0.08% to 0.11%. The sample consisted of CD4+ T cells from PBMCs. These receptors came from a human donor in good health.

The table lists this clonotype with a count of one. The chain combines TRBV29-1 with TRBJ2-7, with TRBD1 identical over 7 bases. The CDR3 consists of 14 residues. The V gene end was trimmed by 1 base and the J gene end by 7 bases; junction bases not matched to a gene: 10. Germline V CDR1 and CDR2: SQVTM, ANQGSEA. The CDR3 DNA reads as TGCAGCGTTGAAGGTCGAGACAGGGTGGGGGAGCAGTACTTC. Its translation: CSVEGRDRVGEQYF.

J is TRBJ2-4 and V is TRBV5-1, with 7 bases fitting TRBD2. V lost 0 bases to trimming and J lost 4 bases; unmatched junction nucleotides: 4. CDR3 length: 15 amino acids. From germline, CDR1 is SGHRS and CDR2 YFSETQ. The CDR3 DNA reads as TGCGCCAGCAGCTTGGAGGGACTACGGAAAAACATTCAGTACTTC. This translates into CASSLEGLRKNIQYF.

The rearrangement uses TRBV15 and TRBJ2-1; D is undetermined. Germline loops: CDR1 LNHNV, CDR2 YYDKDF (reference sequence). V lost 0 bases, J lost 9 bases, and 12 bases lay in between. CDR3 length equals 14 residues. The CDR3 sequence: CATSRERTNLEQFF. The CDR3 coding sequence is TGTGCCACCAGCAGAGAACGGACGAATCTTGAGCAGTTCTTC.

The chain carries TRBV3-1 and TRBJ2-1; 11 bases agree with TRBD2. From germline, CDR1 is LGHDT and CDR2 YNNKEL (reference sequence). The CDR3 spans 18 residues. The ends lost 4 bases at V and 2 bases at J; junction bases unmatched: 10. CDR3 loop: CASSPHGTSGAAYNEQFF. DNA for the CDR3: TGTGCCAGCAGCCCACACGGGACTAGCGGTGCAGCCTACAATGAGCAGTTCTTC.

This chain connects TRBV20-1 to TRBJ2-3, with D possibly being TRBD1 or TRBD2 (5 bases each). V was cut by 1 base and J by 5 bases, with 16 bases left in between. The CDR3 covers 15 residues. Germline assignment: CDR1 DFQATT and CDR2 SNEGSKA (reference sequence). CDR3 DNA sequence: TGCAGTGCTAGAGGGGGACCAAAATTATTAGATACGCAGTATTTT. It encodes CSARGGPKLLDTQYF.

CDR3 nucleotide sequence: TGTGCCAGCAGTCGACTAGCGGGTACCTACGAGCAGTACTTC. Translated: CASSRLAGTYEQYF. The V call is TRBV7-2, the J call TRBJ2-7, with TRBD2 matching over 10 bases. V dropped 6 bases and J dropped 2; count of bases not matched to a gene: 4. CDR3 size: 14 residues. CDR1 SGHTA and CDR2 FQGNSA come from the germline V gene.

The chain couples TRBV7-2 to TRBJ2-7, with TRBD2 matching 8 bases. Unmatched junction bases numbered 6, after V lost 5 bases and J lost 3 bases. The CDR3 is made up of 14 amino acids. CDR1 SGHTA and CDR2 FQGNSA come from the germline V gene. The CDR3 loop reads CASSQTSGRYEQYF. The CDR3 nucleotides read TGTGCCAGCAGCCAAACTAGCGGACGCTACGAGCAGTACTTC.

This sequence joins TRBV29-1 and TRBJ2-1; the match to TRBD2 covers 7 bases. Per the germline V gene, CDR1 is SQVTM and CDR2 is ANQGSEA. V lost 7 bases and J lost 2; bases outside the gene matches: 5. This CDR3 is built from 13 residues. The chain's CDR3 is CSATSAAYNEQFF. CDR3 bases: TGCAGCGCTACTAGCGCGGCCTACAATGAGCAGTTCTTC.

The V gene is TRBV7-9, the J gene TRBJ2-5; no reliable D call. Germline V gene lookup returns CDR1 SEHNR and CDR2 FQNEAQ (reference sequence). The CDR3 is 15 residues long. Deletions cut 1 base from V and 3 bases from J, with 12 bases between. CDR3 DNA: TGTGCCAGCAGCTTAGGTTCGAGATGGGAAGAGACCCAGTACTTC. As protein: CASSLGSRWEETQYF.

The chain carries TRBV6-2 or TRBV6-3 and TRBJ2-7, with 8 bases that match TRBD1. CDR3 size: 14 residues. Germline CDR1 and CDR2: MNHEY and SVGEGT. Germline trimming cut 8 bases from V and 1 base from J; bases unmatched to any gene: 7. This chain's CDR3 is CASHRDRISYEQYF. The CDR3 DNA follows: TGTGCCAGCCACCGGGACAGGATATCCTACGAGCAGTACTTC.

The chain joins TRBV6-2 or TRBV6-3 to TRBJ2-7; 7 bases agree with TRBD2. Germline trimming cut 7 bases from V and 0 bases from J; bases unmatched to any gene: 6. The CDR3 consists of 14 residues. Germline V gene sequence: CDR1 MNHEY, CDR2 SVGEGT. Written as DNA, the CDR3 is TGTGCCAGCAAAGGCGGGAGAAGCTCCTACGAGCAGTACTTC. Translating it yields CASKGGRSSYEQYF.

This chain uses TRBV20-1 with TRBJ2-7; 11 bases are a match to TRBD2. The CDR3 runs 15 residues. Trimming took 0 bases from V and 4 from J; bases not matched to a gene: 5. CDR1 is DFQATT and CDR2 is SNEGSKA in the germline V gene (reference sequence). Here the CDR3 DNA reads TGCAGTGCTAGAGAGCCGCTAGCGGGAGGATACGAGCAGTACTTC. This translates into CSAREPLAGGYEQYF.

The chain recombines TRBV28 with TRBJ2-5; D unresolved. CDR3 length: 15 amino acids. Germline values: CDR1 MDHEN, CDR2 SYDVKM. Deletions cut 4 bases from V and 0 bases from J, with 12 bases between. The CDR3 DNA reads TGTGCCAGCAGTTCCCCGAGGCCTAACCAAGAGACCCAGTACTTC. Amino acid sequence: CASSSPRPNQETQYF.

This rearrangement joins TRBV30 to TRBJ1-1; D call uncertain. V was cut by 5 bases and J by 1 base, with 11 bases left in between. Germline CDR1 and CDR2: GTSNPN and SVGIG (reference sequence). The CDR3 consists of 13 residues. This chain's CDR3 is CAWGSNPNTEAFF. Written as DNA, the CDR3 is TGTGCCTGGGGCAGTAACCCGAACACTGAAGCTTTCTTT. Looking up the rest from reference TRBV30 and TRBJ1-1 gives the full variable domain: SQTIHQWPATLVQPVGSPLSLECTVEGTSNPNLYWYRQAAGRGLQLLFYSVGIGQISSEVPQNLSASRPQDRQFILSSKKLLLSDSGFYLCAWGSNPNTEAFFGQGTRLTVV.

The V and J genes are TRBV20-1 and TRBJ2-1, with 11 nucleotides matching TRBD2. V trimming: 0 bases; J trimming: 7 bases; junction bases outside the gene matches: 11. Germline CDR1 reads DFQATT; CDR2 reads SNEGSKA (reference sequence). CDR3 length equals 17 residues. The CDR3 spells CSARDLVAGGPRNEQFF. The CDR3 bases are TGCAGTGCTAGAGACTTGGTAGCGGGAGGGCCTCGGAATGAGCAGTTCTTC.

The rearrangement links TRBV20-1 to TRBJ2-7; 13 nucleotides match TRBD2. V was clipped by 4 bases and J by 7 bases; unmatched bases: 10. The CDR3 totals 15 residues. Germline values: CDR1 DFQATT, CDR2 SNEGSKA (reference sequence). CDR3 in amino acids: CSATTSGGDGREQYF. For the CDR3, the DNA is TGCAGTGCTACCACTAGCGGGGGGGACGGTAGGGAGCAGTACTTC.

The chain carries TRBV6-1 and TRBJ1-3; the D gene is possibly TRBD1 (5 bases). CDR3 length: 18 residues. Trimming pared 3 bases from V and 0 bases from J, leaving 18 bases between. The germline V gene encodes CDR1 MNHNS and CDR2 SASEGT. In DNA, the CDR3 is TGTGCCAGCAGTGACCACCGGGACCCGACGTACTCTGGAAACACCATATATTTT. This sequence encodes CASSDHRDPTYSGNTIYF.

The chain recombines TRBV18 with TRBJ2-5; 9 nucleotides line up with TRBD1. CDR1 is KGHSH, CDR2 LQKENI, per germline. The CDR3 spans 13 residues. The junction had 5 bases not matched to a gene; V was cut back by 8 bases and J by 4 bases. The CDR3 loop reads CASATGGGETQYF. Here the CDR3 DNA reads TGTGCCAGCGCGACAGGGGGAGGAGAGACCCAGTACTTC.

The chain combines TRBV24-1 with TRBJ2-3, with D maybe TRBD2 (5 bases). The germline V and J ends were trimmed by 7 bases and 0 bases, with 25 bases remaining between them. Per germline, CDR1 KGHDR and CDR2 SFDVKD. This CDR3 contains 19 residues. CDR3 sequence: CATRAGRQRTTPSTDTQYF. Here the CDR3 DNA reads TGTGCCACCAGGGCAGGCAGGCAGCGGACCACTCCTAGCACAGATACGCAGTATTTT.

The V and J genes are TRBV20-1 and TRBJ2-7; 10 bases agree with TRBD2. This CDR3 contains 15 residues. With V trimmed by 6 bases and J by 3 bases, 11 bases remained unmatched. Germline CDR1 reads DFQATT; CDR2 reads SNEGSKA (reference sequence). The CDR3 spells CSALRPLAGDYEQYF. The CDR3 region has the DNA TGCAGTGCCCTTCGGCCTCTAGCGGGAGACTACGAGCAGTACTTC.

A single count supports this clonotype. V and J are TRBV29-1 and TRBJ2-5, with no clear D. The CDR3 runs 11 residues. V lost 4 bases, J lost 5 bases, and 8 bases lay in between. Germline assignment: CDR1 SQVTM and CDR2 ANQGSEA. CDR3: CSVGALETQYF. The CDR3 bases are TGCAGCGTTGGGGCCCTCGAGACCCAGTACTTC.

V and J are TRBV29-1 and TRBJ2-7, with 11 bases that match TRBD1. The V segment lost 3 bases and the J segment 6 bases; nucleotides outside the gene matches: 4. CDR3 size: 13 residues. The germline V gene encodes CDR1 SQVTM and CDR2 ANQGSEA. The DNA for the CDR3 is TGCAGCGTTGAGGGACAGGGGGGAGCCGAGCAGTACTTC. The encoded protein is CSVEGQGGAEQYF.